These 24 T cell receptor beta chains were all obtained from the same sample, sequenced in a study of CD8+CD57+ T cells in acquired aplastic anemia. Patients picked for sequencing had shown CD8+CD57+ cell expansion detected by flow cytometry. The template for TCR beta VDJ and CDR3 sequence profiling was genomic DNA. TCRdb re-derived calls from the reads in MiXCR, one entry per CDR3 protein. The sample carries roughly 290,000 distinct CDR3 sequences, 45% to 65% recorded once. Sequencing was done on a sample of sorted CD4+, CD8+, or CD8+CD57+ T cells (not recorded which) from PBMCs. The source of these receptors is a human donor with aplastic anemia.

The chain combines TRBV7-6 with TRBJ2-2, with D unclear. This CDR3 contains 14 residues. Germline V lookup: CDR1 SGHVS, CDR2 FNYEAQ. The V end lost 0 bases, the J end lost 0 bases, and 2 bases lay between the germline ends. CDR3 DNA sequence: TGTGCCAGCAGCTTAGCAGCGAACACCGGGGAGCTGTTTTTT. Protein sequence: CASSLAANTGELFF.

As concerns this clonotype: No conserved phenylalanine or tryptophan ends this CDR3, so it is likely a read error. The DNA is left out, because the CDR3 cannot be placed on it with certainty; the CDR3 is given as TCRdb lists it. The chain joins TRBV11-1 to TRBJ1-4. The CDR3 spans 15 residues, counting both ends. Germline V lookup: CDR1 SGHAT, CDR2 FQDESV (reference sequence). This CDR3 reads CASSFSAGTNEKLSS.

V and J are TRBV29-1 and TRBJ1-6; 8 bases map to TRBD1. J was trimmed by 7 bases and V by 4 bases; bases with no gene match: 3. From germline, CDR1 is SQVTM and CDR2 ANQGSEA. This CDR3 has 13 residues. CDR3 DNA: TGCAGCGTTGCGACAGGGGAAAATTCACCCCTCCACTTT. Its protein is CSVATGENSPLHF.

On this clonotype itself: One end of the junction does not line up with germline, which may come from a read error. The chain employs TRBV7-7 and TRBJ2-7; 9 bases map to TRBD1. CDR3 length equals 13 residues. The germline V gene has CDR1 SSHAT and CDR2 FNYEAQ (reference sequence). The CDR3 DNA sequence: TGTGCTAGCAGCCTGACAGGGGGGTACGAGCAGTACTTC. This gives the protein CASSLTGGYEQYF.

The chain employs TRBV24-1 and TRBJ1-3, with a weak D call TRBD1 (5 bases). V was shortened by 2 bases and J by 7 bases, with 14 bases between the two germline ends. The CDR3 extends over 15 amino acids. Germline V CDR1 and CDR2: KGHDR, SFDVKD. The CDR3 sequence is CATSDSLGPGNTIYF. CDR3 nucleotides: TGTGCCACCAGTGATTCTCTGGGACCAGGGAACACCATATATTTT.

On this clonotype: It may be a read error: a sequence one base away is much more abundant. The CDR3 end shows no conserved phenylalanine or tryptophan, and so a read error is likely. V usage is TRBV4-1 and J usage is TRBJ2-1; 9 bases are a match to TRBD1. The CDR3 loop spans 13 amino acids. V was clipped by 4 bases and J by 12 bases; unmatched bases: 7. Germline values: CDR1 MGHRA, CDR2 YSYEKL. CDR3 protein: CASSLFGGQGQFS. For the CDR3, the DNA is TGCGCCAGCAGCCTTTTTGGGGGACAGGGGCAGTTCTCC.

This clonotype was seen many times. This chain uses TRBV12-3 or TRBV12-4 with TRBJ2-5; no firm D call. V lost 8 bases to trimming and J lost 7 bases, with 20 bases between them. CDR3 length equals 14 residues. For the CDR3, the DNA is TGTGCCAGCTCGGCCCAATGGGTATCGTCGACCCAGTACTTC. The encoded protein is CASSAQWVSSTQYF.

This chain uses TRBV7-2 with TRBJ1-6, with D uncertain. CDR1 is SGHTA and CDR2 is FQGNSA in the germline V gene. The CDR3 runs 14 residues. The germline V and J ends were trimmed by 2 bases and 7 bases, with 9 bases remaining between them. CDR3 nucleotide sequence: TGTGCCAGCAGCTTATGGGATACCAATTCACCCCTCCACTTT. It yields the protein CASSLWDTNSPLHF.

This clonotype was observed a few times. This chain connects TRBV25-1 to TRBJ2-1, with D perhaps TRBD2 (6 bases). Between the trimmed V and J ends, which lost 1 base and 4 bases, there was a span of 11 bases. This CDR3 comprises 15 residues. Germline V gives CDR1 MGHDK, CDR2 SYGVNS. The CDR3 reads CASSESGGGYNEQFF. DNA for the CDR3: TGTGCCAGCAGTGAATCCGGGGGTGGATACAATGAGCAGTTCTTC.

This clonotype was recorded only once. The junction differs from germline at one of its ends, possibly a read error. This chain joins TRBV20-1 and TRBJ1-1; no clear D gene. CDR1 and CDR2 (germline): DFQATT, SNEGSKA (reference sequence). The CDR3 has 11 amino acids. The CDR3 loop is CSAEAWTEAFF. The CDR3 DNA follows: TGCAGTGCTGAGGCCTGGACTGAAGCCTTCTTT.

This clonotype has more than one count but fewer than ten. The chain joins TRBV10-3 to TRBJ2-5, with D perhaps TRBD1 (6 bases). Trimming left V 5 bases short and J 2 bases short, with 18 bases between. Germline V gene sequence: CDR1 ENHRY, CDR2 SYGVKD. The CDR3 totals 16 residues. The CDR3 is CAISHQGEGGQETQYF. CDR3 nucleotide sequence: TGTGCCATCAGTCACCAGGGAGAAGGGGGACAAGAGACCCAGTACTTC.

The chain joins TRBV12-3 or TRBV12-4 to TRBJ2-7; D assignment may be TRBD1 or TRBD2 (5 bases each). CDR3 size: 15 residues. V lost 4 bases to trimming and J lost 1 base, with 14 bases between them. The DNA for the CDR3 is TGTGCCAGCAGTTGGGGGACCCGGACGTCCTACGAGCAGTACTTC. Encoded protein: CASSWGTRTSYEQYF.

This clonotype appeared many times. The V and J genes are TRBV9 and TRBJ2-5; 15 nucleotides line up with TRBD2. Germline CDR1 reads SGDLS; CDR2 reads YYNGEE. This CDR3 is 17 amino acids long. Trimming took 0 bases from V and 5 from J; bases not matched to a gene: 5. CDR3 coding DNA: TGTGCCAGCAGCGTAGGGACTAGCGGGGGGGCCTGGGAGACCCAGTACTTC. Its protein is CASSVGTSGGAWETQYF.

This clonotype has a single count. The V call is TRBV14, the J call TRBJ1-1; D is possibly TRBD1 (5 bases). CDR3 size: 15 residues. Germline-derived CDR1 and CDR2 are SGHDN and FVKESK. Trimming removed 4 bases at V and 2 bases at J, with 14 bases between. CDR3 region: CASSPHGGQNTEAFF. The CDR3 DNA sequence: TGTGCCAGCAGCCCGCATGGGGGTCAAAACACTGAAGCTTTCTTT.

As concerns this clonotype: It may be a read error: a sequence one base away is much more abundant. J is TRBJ2-5 and V is TRBV2, with 9 nucleotides matching TRBD2. The CDR3 sequence is 15 residues long. The germline CDR1 and CDR2 sequences are SNHLY and FYNNEI. After removal of 8 bases from V and 2 bases from J, the junction contained 9 bases not matched to a gene. CDR3 residues: CASGGGGVGQETQYF. In DNA form, the CDR3 reads TGTGCCAGCGGCGGGGGGGGGGTCGGGCAAGAGACCCAGTACTTC.

This clonotype was counted many times. The chain combines TRBV6-1 with TRBJ1-1, with no clear D. V was shortened by 2 bases and J by 5 bases, with 15 bases between the two germline ends. The CDR3 totals 15 residues. Germline V lookup: CDR1 MNHNS, CDR2 SASEGT. The CDR3 bases are TGTGCCAGCAGTGAAAGCCCCGGAGTTGGGACTGAAGCTTTCTTT. As protein: CASSESPGVGTEAFF.

This rearrangement joins TRBV19 to TRBJ2-3, with unresolved D. Germline V CDR1 and CDR2: LNHDA, SQIVND (reference sequence). V was clipped by 5 bases and J by 2 bases, with 8 bases between them. This CDR3 region has 13 residues. CDR3 loop: CASSDFYTDTQYF. The CDR3 bases are TGTGCCAGTAGTGACTTCTACACAGATACGCAGTATTTT.

This clonotype was found many times. The CDR3 DNA is TGCAGTTTTTTCCCCGACAGCGCCTACGAGCAGTACTTC. Translating it yields CSFFPDSAYEQYF. This rearrangement joins TRBV20-1 to TRBJ2-7; D possibly corresponds to TRBD1 (5 bases). Germline V gene sequence: CDR1 DFQATT, CDR2 SNEGSKA (reference sequence). V gave up 8 bases and J gave up 2 bases, with 16 bases separating them. This CDR3 contains 13 residues.

V usage is TRBV24-1 and J usage is TRBJ2-1, with D possibly being TRBD1 (6 bases). Deletions cut 5 bases from V and 4 bases from J, with 11 bases between. The germline V gene has CDR1 KGHDR and CDR2 SFDVKD. This CDR3 spans 14 amino acids. CDR3 DNA: TGTGCCACCAGTGGCAGGGGACCATACAATGAGCAGTTCTTC. This encodes CATSGRGPYNEQFF.

This clonotype appeared once. The chain uses TRBV29-1 and TRBJ2-2; D gene ambiguous. This CDR3 has 12 residues. V lost 2 bases to trimming and J lost 6 bases, with 7 bases between them. Looked up from germline, CDR1 is SQVTM and CDR2 is ANQGSEA. The CDR3 sequence: CSVEYPPGELFF. CDR3 nucleotides: TGCAGCGTTGAATATCCTCCCGGGGAGCTGTTTTTT.

The gene calls are TRBV5-8 and TRBJ2-7; D might be TRBD1 (5 bases). Trimming pared 4 bases from V and 6 bases from J, leaving 14 bases between. The CDR3 loop spans 13 amino acids. CDR1 is SGHTS and CDR2 is YDEGEE in the germline V gene. The CDR3 bases are TGTGCCAGCAGCCCCAGTAGGGGTCGCGAGCAGTACTTC. This gives the protein CASSPSRGREQYF. The full variable domain, rest sourced from reference TRBV5-8 and TRBJ2-7, is EAGVTQSPTHLIKTRGQQATLRCSPISGHTSVYWYQQALGLGLQFLLWYDEGEERNRGNFPPRFSGRQFPNYSSELNVNALELEDSALYLCASSPSRGREQYFGPGTRLTVT.

The J gene is TRBJ2-7, the V gene TRBV19; 7 bases are a match to TRBD2. CDR3 length equals 16 residues. Looked up from germline, CDR1 is LNHDA and CDR2 is SQIVND (reference sequence). The V segment lost 4 bases and the J segment 1 base; nucleotides outside the gene matches: 10. The CDR3 region is CASSTLWGGGSYEQYF. CDR3 bases: TGTGCCAGTAGTACCCTGTGGGGGGGTGGATCCTACGAGCAGTACTTC.

This chain uses TRBV5-1 with TRBJ2-3, with unresolved D. Trimming left V 4 bases short and J 4 bases short, with 10 bases between. This CDR3 has 13 amino acids. Germline-derived CDR1 and CDR2 are SGHRS and YFSETQ. The CDR3 sequence is CASSPTAPDTQYF. The CDR3 nucleotides are TGCGCCAGCAGCCCGACGGCCCCAGATACGCAGTATTTT. Together with reference TRBV5-1 and TRBJ2-3, the CDR3 gives the full variable domain: KAGVTQTPRYLIKTRGQQVTLSCSPISGHRSVSWYQQTPGQGLQFLFEYFSETQRNKGNFPGRFSGRQFSNSRSEMNVSTLELGDSALYLCASSPTAPDTQYFGPGTRLTVL.

At least ten counts were recorded for this clonotype. The rearrangement uses TRBV5-1 and TRBJ1-1; 7 nucleotides match TRBD1. The CDR3 is 16 residues long. The germline V gene has CDR1 SGHRS and CDR2 YFSETQ. Trimming took 2 bases from V and 0 from J; bases not matched to a gene: 7. This CDR3 reads CASSFDRVSMNTEAFF. The DNA of the CDR3 is TGCGCCAGCAGCTTCGACAGGGTGTCCATGAACACTGAAGCTTTCTTT.